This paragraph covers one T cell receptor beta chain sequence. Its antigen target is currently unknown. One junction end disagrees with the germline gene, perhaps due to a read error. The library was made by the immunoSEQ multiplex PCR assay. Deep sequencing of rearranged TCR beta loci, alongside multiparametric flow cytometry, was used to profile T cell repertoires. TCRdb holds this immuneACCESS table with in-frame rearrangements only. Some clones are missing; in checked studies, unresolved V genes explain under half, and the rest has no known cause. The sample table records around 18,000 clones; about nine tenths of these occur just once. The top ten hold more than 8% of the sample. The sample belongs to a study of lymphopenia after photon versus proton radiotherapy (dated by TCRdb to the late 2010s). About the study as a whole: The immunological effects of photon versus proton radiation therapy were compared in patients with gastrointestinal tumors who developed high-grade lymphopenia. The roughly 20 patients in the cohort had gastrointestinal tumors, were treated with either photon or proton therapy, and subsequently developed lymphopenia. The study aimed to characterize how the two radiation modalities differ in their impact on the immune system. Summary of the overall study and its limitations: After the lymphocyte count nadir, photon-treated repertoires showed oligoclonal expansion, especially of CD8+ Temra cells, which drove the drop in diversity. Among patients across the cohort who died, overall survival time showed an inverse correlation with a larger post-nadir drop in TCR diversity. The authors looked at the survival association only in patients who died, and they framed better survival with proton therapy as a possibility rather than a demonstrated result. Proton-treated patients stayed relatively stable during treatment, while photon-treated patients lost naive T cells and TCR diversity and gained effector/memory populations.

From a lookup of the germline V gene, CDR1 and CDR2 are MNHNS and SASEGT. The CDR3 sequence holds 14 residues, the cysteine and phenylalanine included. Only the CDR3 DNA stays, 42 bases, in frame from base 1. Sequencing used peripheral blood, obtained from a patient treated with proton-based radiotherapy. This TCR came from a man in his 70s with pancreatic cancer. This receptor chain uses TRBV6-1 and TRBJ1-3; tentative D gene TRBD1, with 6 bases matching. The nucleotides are TGTGCCAGCCGTGACAGGCCCTCTGGAAACACCATATATTTT. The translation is CASRDRPSGNTIYF.